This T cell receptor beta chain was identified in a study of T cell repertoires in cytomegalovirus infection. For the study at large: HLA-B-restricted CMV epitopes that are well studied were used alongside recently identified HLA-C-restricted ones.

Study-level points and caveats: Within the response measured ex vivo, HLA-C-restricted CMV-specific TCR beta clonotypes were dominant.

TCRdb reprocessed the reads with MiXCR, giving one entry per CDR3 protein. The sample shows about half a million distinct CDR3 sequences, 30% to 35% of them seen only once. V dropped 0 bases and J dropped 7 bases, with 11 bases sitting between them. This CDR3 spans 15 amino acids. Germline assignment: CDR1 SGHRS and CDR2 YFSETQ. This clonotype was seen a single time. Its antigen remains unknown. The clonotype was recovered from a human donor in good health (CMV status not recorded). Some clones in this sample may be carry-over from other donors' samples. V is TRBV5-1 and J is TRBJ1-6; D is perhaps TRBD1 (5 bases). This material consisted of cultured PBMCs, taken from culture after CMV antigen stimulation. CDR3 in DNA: TGCGCCAGCAGCTTGGCGGGGGTTCACAATTCACCCCTCCACTTT. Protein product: CASSLAGVHNSPLHF.